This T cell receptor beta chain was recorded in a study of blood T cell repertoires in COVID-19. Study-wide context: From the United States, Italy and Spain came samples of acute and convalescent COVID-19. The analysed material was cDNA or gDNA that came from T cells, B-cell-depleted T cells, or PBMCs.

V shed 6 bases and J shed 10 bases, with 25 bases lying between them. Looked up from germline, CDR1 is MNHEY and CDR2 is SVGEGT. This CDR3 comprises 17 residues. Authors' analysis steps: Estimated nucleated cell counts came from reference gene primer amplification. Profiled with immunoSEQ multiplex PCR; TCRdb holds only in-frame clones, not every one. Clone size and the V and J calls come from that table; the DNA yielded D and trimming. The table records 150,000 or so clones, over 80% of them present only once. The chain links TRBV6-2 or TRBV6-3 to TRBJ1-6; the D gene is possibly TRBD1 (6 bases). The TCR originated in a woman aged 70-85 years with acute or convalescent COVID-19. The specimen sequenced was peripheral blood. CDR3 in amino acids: CASSPMQGKNGYSPLHF. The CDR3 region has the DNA TGTGCCAGCAGCCCTATGCAGGGGAAGAATGGTTACTCACCCCTCCACTTT.